These 24 T cell receptor beta chains were all obtained from the same sample, sequenced in a study of early T cells in non-severe SARS-CoV-2 infection. TCRdb used MiXCR to reprocess the 5' RACE reads, holding one entry per CDR3 protein. The sample records some 22,000 distinct CDR3 sequences, roughly 4.5% being singletons. The sequenced sample consisted of whole blood. The receptors stem from an adult who was a healthcare worker with PCR-confirmed SARS-CoV-2 infection or an uninfected control (not recorded which).

By share, this clonotype counts as medium-sized (0.01 to 0.1%). The chain couples TRBV7-8 to TRBJ2-6; D may be TRBD2 (5 bases). Deletions cut 1 base from V and 6 bases from J, with 10 bases between. Germline CDR1 and CDR2: SGHVS and FQNEAQ. The CDR3 has 15 amino acids. The DNA for the CDR3 is TGTGCCAGCAGCTTAGAACTGGAGGTGGCCAACGTCCTGACTTTC. Translation gives CASSLELEVANVLTF.

The sample holds a few counts of this clonotype. The chain combines TRBV19 with TRBJ1-5, with D unresolved. Trimming shortened V by 7 bases and J by 5 bases, and 15 bases separated the two germline ends. The length of the CDR3 is 14 residues. CDR1 is LNHDA, CDR2 SQIVND, per germline (reference sequence). CDR3 sequence reads: CASTRDAVYQPQHF. The CDR3 DNA is TGTGCCAGTACGCGGGATGCAGTTTATCAGCCCCAGCATTTT.

This clonotype was detected ten times or more. The chain joins TRBV7-6 to TRBJ2-3; 13 bases fit TRBD2. Germline V gene data show CDR1 as SGHVS and CDR2 as FNYEAQ. This CDR3 is 16 amino acids long. Trimming removed 2 bases from V and 6 bases from J; junction bases left unmatched: 5. The CDR3 region has the DNA TGTGCCAGCAGCTTACAGACTAGCGGGGGGCCCGATACGCAGTATTTT. Translated: CASSLQTSGGPDTQYF.

In this sample, this clonotype turned up many times. This CDR3 reads CSGNRDGGEKLFF. CDR3 bases: TGCAGCGGTAACAGGGACGGAGGTGAAAAACTGTTTTTT. The gene calls are TRBV29-1 and TRBJ1-4, with D perhaps matching TRBD1 (6 bases). The CDR3 sequence is 13 residues long. In germline, CDR1 is SQVTM, CDR2 ANQGSEA. V lost 7 bases, J lost 7 bases, and 16 bases lay in between. Supplemented by reference TRBV29-1 and TRBJ1-4, the full variable domain reads SAVISQKPSRDICQRGTSLTIQCQVDSQVTMMFWYRQQPGQSLTLIATANQGSEATYESGFVIDKFPISRPNLTFSTLTVSNMSPEDSSIYLCSGNRDGGEKLFFGSGTQLSVL.

This clonotype was counted ten times or more. V is TRBV20-1 and J is TRBJ2-7; either TRBD1 or TRBD2 may supply D (7 bases each). This CDR3 spans 12 amino acids. Germline CDR1 DFQATT, CDR2 SNEGSKA (reference sequence). Trimming cost V 3 bases and J 6 bases, with 12 bases left between them. CDR3 bases: TGCAGTGCTAGTCCCAGGGGGGGCGAGCAGTACTTC. This translates into CSASPRGGEQYF.

This clonotype is medium-sized. The chain couples TRBV5-1 to TRBJ1-6; no clear D gene. CDR3 length: 14 residues. CDR1 is SGHRS, CDR2 YFSETQ, per germline. Trimming took off 3 bases at V and 0 bases at J, with 4 bases between the two ends. The CDR3, as DNA: TGCGCCAGCAGCTCCCTCTCCTATAATTCACCCCTCCACTTT. The encoded protein is CASSSLSYNSPLHF.

This clonotype showed up many times. V is TRBV7-9 and J is TRBJ1-2; D uncertain. Germline V gives CDR1 SEHNR, CDR2 FQNEAQ (reference sequence). V was trimmed by 5 bases and J by 4 bases, leaving 20 bases between them. The CDR3 is made up of 16 amino acids. CDR3 region: CASSGRREGGFYGYTF. The DNA of the CDR3 is TGTGCCAGCAGCGGAAGACGGGAAGGTGGGTTCTATGGCTACACCTTC.

This clonotype was detected ten times or more. The V and J genes are TRBV18 and TRBJ2-7; D is undetermined. The CDR3 is made up of 13 amino acids. The V end lost 4 bases, the J end lost 0 bases, and 7 bases lay between the germline ends. Per germline, CDR1 KGHSH and CDR2 LQKENI. The CDR3 reads CASSRDTSYEQYF. The DNA for the CDR3 is TGTGCCAGCTCACGAGACACCTCCTACGAGCAGTACTTC.

The CDR3 nucleotides are TGTGCCAGCAGCTTAGTGGAGTTCTCTGGGGCCAACGTCCTGACTTTC. Protein: CASSLVEFSGANVLTF. The rearrangement joins TRBV7-8 to TRBJ2-6, with no clear D. Per germline, CDR1 SGHVS and CDR2 FQNEAQ. The CDR3 has 16 amino acids. V was shortened by 1 base and J by 0 bases, with 7 bases between the two germline ends.

This clonotype was recorded at least ten times. This chain connects TRBV7-9 to TRBJ2-3; 10 nucleotides match TRBD2. This CDR3 contains 16 residues. From germline, CDR1 is SEHNR and CDR2 FQNEAQ (reference sequence). V lost 3 bases and J lost 1; bases outside the gene matches: 4. CDR3 bases: TGTGCCAGCAGCTTTCTAGCGGGGGCCGGCACAGATACGCAGTATTTT. This encodes CASSFLAGAGTDTQYF.

The chain has TRBV20-1 and TRBJ1-5; D might be TRBD1 (6 bases). This CDR3 is built from 15 residues. V was clipped by 6 bases and J by 2 bases, with 17 bases between them. The V gene's germline CDR1 is DFQATT and CDR2 SNEGSKA (reference sequence). The CDR3 reads CSAEVGGLGNQPQHF. Here the CDR3 DNA reads TGCAGTGCCGAGGTCGGGGGCCTTGGCAATCAGCCCCAGCATTTT.

In this sample, this clonotype turned up a few times. The chain combines TRBV11-2 with TRBJ2-3; D remains ambiguous. The CDR3 covers 15 residues. The germline gives CDR1 SGHAT, CDR2 FQNNGV. V lost 1 base and J lost 2, with 10 bases in between. The CDR3 DNA follows: TGTGCCAGCAGCTTAGTCCAAGGCTTCACAGATACGCAGTATTTT. This translates into CASSLVQGFTDTQYF.

This chain joins TRBV20-1 and TRBJ2-5, with 8 nucleotides matching TRBD1. Germline V gives CDR1 DFQATT, CDR2 SNEGSKA (reference sequence). The J segment lost 0 bases and the V segment lost 6 bases, leaving 9 bases of the junction unmatched. This CDR3 has 15 amino acids. DNA for the CDR3: TGCAGTGCAGAGCCGGGACAGGCCTACCAAGAGACCCAGTACTTC. Protein: CSAEPGQAYQETQYF.

V gene TRBV10-2 combines with J gene TRBJ2-1; 7 positions agree with TRBD1. Per germline, CDR1 WSHSY and CDR2 SAAADI. Trimming at V came to 4 bases and at J to 5 bases, leaving 2 bases not matched to a gene. The CDR3 spans 13 residues. Written as DNA, the CDR3 is TGCGCCAGCAGTGCCGACAGGGACAATGAGCAGTTCTTC. It codes for CASSADRDNEQFF.

The chain joins TRBV7-2 to TRBJ1-4; a possible D gene is TRBD1 (5 bases). Germline V gene data show CDR1 as SGHTA and CDR2 as FQGNSA. This CDR3 region has 14 residues. V was pared by 4 bases and J by 6 bases, with 12 bases between. CDR3 bases: TGTGCCAGCAGCTCCGGGGGGGATCATGAAAAACTGTTTTTT. Protein product: CASSSGGDHEKLFF. The whole variable domain, filled in from reference TRBV7-2 and TRBJ1-4, reads GAGVSQSPSNKVTEKGKDVELRCDPISGHTALYWYRQSLGQGLEFLIYFQGNSAPDKSGLPSDRFSAERTGGSVSTLTIQRTQQEDSAVYLCASSSGGDHEKLFFGSGTQLSVL.

This clonotype was observed a few times. CDR3 sequence: CASSLWSGITDTQYF. For the CDR3, the DNA is TGTGCCAGCAGCTTATGGTCAGGGATCACAGATACGCAGTATTTT. The gene calls are TRBV7-9 and TRBJ2-3, with D tentatively TRBD1 (5 bases). This CDR3 is 15 amino acids long. V lost 2 bases and J 2 bases, leaving 11 bases between the germline ends. Germline V gene lookup returns CDR1 SEHNR and CDR2 FQNEAQ (reference sequence). The full variable domain, its missing parts supplied by reference TRBV7-9 and TRBJ2-3, is DTGVSQNPRHKITKRGQNVTFRCDPISEHNRLYWYRQTLGQGPEFLTYFQNEAQLEKSRLLSDRFSAERPKGSFSTLEIQRTEQGDSAMYLCASSLWSGITDTQYFGPGTRLTVL.

By sample fraction, this clonotype is medium-sized. V usage is TRBV6-4 and J usage is TRBJ2-1, with D unresolved. The CDR3 extends over 13 amino acids. CDR1 MRHNA and CDR2 SNTAGT come from the germline V gene. The V gene lost 6 bases and the J gene lost 5 bases, with 11 bases spanning the gap. The CDR3 region is CASSQQYDNEQFF. Written as DNA, the CDR3 is TGTGCCAGCAGCCAGCAGTATGACAATGAGCAGTTCTTC.

This clonotype was counted at least ten times. This chain joins TRBV4-2 and TRBJ2-7; D might be TRBD1 or TRBD2, each matching 7 bases. Germline CDR1 is LGHNA and CDR2 is YNFKEQ. The length of the CDR3 is 16 residues. V was cut by 0 bases and J by 0 bases, with 12 bases left in between. The CDR3 sequence is CASSQDQGGVSYEQYF. The CDR3 bases are TGTGCCAGCAGCCAAGATCAGGGGGGGGTCTCCTACGAGCAGTACTTC.

The table lists this clonotype with many counts. The V call is TRBV25-1, the J call TRBJ1-5, with no clear D. The germline V and J ends were trimmed by 5 bases and 9 bases, with 14 bases remaining between them. The CDR3 totals 13 residues. CDR1 and CDR2 (germline): MGHDK, SYGVNS. CDR3 sequence (DNA): TGTGCCAGCAGTTCCCAGTCTTTGGGGCCCCAGCATTTT. It specifies CASSSQSLGPQHF.

This clonotype is medium-sized. The genes are TRBV12-3 or TRBV12-4 and TRBJ1-2; D is uncertain. CDR3 size: 12 residues. The V and J ends lost 4 bases and 0 bases respectively, with 3 bases between them. In nucleotides, the CDR3 is TGTGCCAGCAGTTCGTCTAACTATGGCTACACCTTC. The encoded protein is CASSSSNYGYTF.

The table lists this clonotype with many counts. The chain couples TRBV29-1 to TRBJ2-5; perhaps TRBD2 as D (7 bases). The V end was cut by 8 bases, the J end by 5 bases, with 15 bases between. The germline V gene has CDR1 SQVTM and CDR2 ANQGSEA. This CDR3 has 12 residues. The CDR3 here is CSIGGAQETQYF. CDR3 in DNA: TGCAGCATAGGGGGGGCCCAGGAGACCCAGTACTTC.

Many counts were recorded for this clonotype. CDR3 loop: CASSYSAGEQYF. CDR3 coding DNA: TGTGCCAGCAGTTACTCGGCAGGCGAGCAGTACTTC. The genes are TRBV6-2 or TRBV6-3 and TRBJ2-7; D is unclear. The CDR3 runs 12 residues. V lost 0 bases and J lost 6, with 6 bases in between. Germline CDR1 MNHEY, CDR2 SVGEGT.

This clonotype was detected many times. This chain connects TRBV7-9 to TRBJ2-5, with D possibly being TRBD2 (6 bases). This CDR3 is 15 amino acids long. Trimming removed 1 base from V and 0 bases from J, with 9 bases in between. From germline, CDR1 is SEHNR and CDR2 FQNEAQ (reference sequence). The CDR3 coding sequence is TGTGCCAGCAGCTTAGTGGAGGGAGACCAAGAGACCCAGTACTTC. Its protein product is CASSLVEGDQETQYF.

There are many counts of this clonotype. The CDR3 nucleotides read TGTGCCAGCAGCAAATCAGGGCAGCGGCTGCGGTTC. Translation: CASSKSGQRLRF. This chain joins TRBV21-1 and TRBJ2-7; the table calls TRBD1, which could not be checked here. TRBV21-1 is annotated as a pseudogene. This CDR3 contains 12 residues.